This T cell receptor beta chain is from a study of shared clonotypes between healthy human individuals (TCRdb year 2020). The study in broad terms: The cohort comprised two women and a few men aged 18 to 49 years. To estimate repertoire size and how much clonotypes are shared between individuals, the study performed deep sequencing of blood TCR repertoires from roughly five healthy adults. Each donor's leukapheresis produced roughly between about 0.9 and 9.5 billion PBMCs. For each donor, CD4 naive and CD4 memory were each given three plates, CD8 naive was given two plates, and CD8 memory was given one plate. Different laboratories and diverse techniques were used to prepare libraries and sequence TCR repertoires, to increase sequencing depth and limit assay-specific biases. What the work shows at the level of the full study, not this receptor alone: Larger estimated clonotype richness was generally found for naive subsets than for memory subsets. Sampling was restricted to blood, and TCR repertoires in tissue are likely to differ from TCR repertoires in blood. Clonotypes shared by all four sorted-subset donors showed higher generation probabilities than non-shared clonotypes. Based on pairwise subsampling, the degree of clonotype sharing among donors was expected to be affected by sequencing depth. Because the study included a small number of donors, the genetic and exposure-history diversity represented was limited. Even with the large sequencing depth, rarefaction of the sorted-subset datasets indicated that sequencing was incomplete. Across four donors, approximately 4.9% of naive CD4, over 3% of naive CD8, 2.3% of memory CD4, and approximately 0.4% of memory CD8 clonotypes were shared.

The CDR1 and CDR2 encoded by the germline V gene (reference sequence) are MNHEY and SMNVEV. Unmatched junction bases come to 6, with V trimmed by 5 bases and J by 6 bases. CDR3 length: 13 amino acids, cysteine to phenylalanine. The entry retains the CDR3 DNA only, 39 bases that are in frame from base 1. The donors were healthy, HIV-negative adults who had no recently reported acute infections or vaccinations. All donors were Caucasian adults living in Nashville, Tennessee, USA. CD4+ T cells were enriched by magnetic negative selection; naive cells were then positively selected on CD45RA, and the negative fraction formed the memory subset. After blood collection by leukapheresis, PBMCs were isolated using Ficoll-Histopaque density gradient centrifugation and then cryopreserved in the vapor phase of liquid nitrogen. Purity and quantity of every magnetically sorted T cell population were checked by analytical flow cytometry. Genomic DNA was isolated from each sorted fraction and quantified by UV absorbance on a Nanodrop 2000c.

Worth noting for this clone: It lacks a known antigen. No base-level quality is on record; no much larger clone is a single base apart.

TCR CDR3 regions were amplified from genomic DNA by multiplex PCR using the deep immunoSEQ assay. Genomic DNA extracted from each cell subset was distributed evenly over all wells of several immunoSEQ 96-well plates, and each plate served as one replicate. For sorted subsets, approximately 200 ng of genomic DNA, equivalent to 30,000 or so T cell genomes, went into each replicate PCR. Purified libraries were quantified with a Qubit 3.0 fluorometer, sized on a Bioanalyzer 2100, and re-quantified with the KAPA Library Quantification kit. Every immunoSEQ 96-well plate was sequenced on a separate single-read 150-cycle Illumina NextSeq 550 flow cell. On the authors' methods: Because only junctional sequences without quality scores were contained in the immunoSEQ output, filtering matching that applied to full-length reads could not be performed. To assign V/J genes and CDR3, sequences were annotated using PyIR, a Python wrapper for IgBLAST v1.9, with IMGT germline references. Reads were filtered out if the reads had weak V/J assignments (E-value above 1e-6), no CDR3, stop codons, out-of-frame junctions, or ambiguous translated residues. V3J clonotypes were defined as sequences sharing an identical inferred V gene, J gene, and CDR3 amino acid sequence. Percentage overlap between repertoires was computed as shared unique clonotypes divided by the size of the smaller repertoire. Richness of each repertoire was evaluated using RTK rarefaction, the Chao1 estimator, and Recon v2.1 estimates of unobserved clonotypes. For all TCRbeta clonotypes obtained by the gDNA method from a handful of donors, generation probabilities were computed with OLGA. TCRdb mirrors the immuneACCESS table, restricted to in-frame sequences. Some clones are absent from its copies; in checked studies, under half trace to an unresolved V gene, and the reason for the others is unknown. The DNA gave D and trimming, while V, J and clone size come from that table. Present in this sample are roughly 2.6 million clones, 90% to 95% of which were seen just once. The ten largest clonotypes hold roughly 0.15% of the sample.

The chain links TRBV27 with TRBJ1-2; the junction holds 7 bases that match TRBD1. What was sequenced was naive CD4+ T cells sorted from blood. The label giving this sample's cell subset or site can be read as: CD45RA+ positively selected. The TCR comes from a man between 18 and 29 years old in good health. The sequence in DNA is TGTGCCAGCAGTCCACAGGGGCGGGATGGCTACACCTTC. The encoded protein is CASSPQGRDGYTF.